The 17 T cell receptor beta chains in this list originate from one sample, sequenced in a study of CD8 T cells in ankylosing spondylitis. TCRdb ran MiXCR on the 5' RACE reads and lists one entry per CDR3 protein. The sample holds around 280,000 distinct CDR3 sequences; 20% are singletons and the top ten take around 7.8%. Sequencing was carried out using blood, either unsorted or a sorted T cell fraction (not recorded which). The receptors were sampled from a male donor with ankylosing spondylitis or in good health (not recorded which).

V is TRBV12-3 or TRBV12-4 and J is TRBJ2-5; 9 nucleotides align to TRBD2. The junction had 11 bases not matched to a gene; V was cut back by 5 bases and J by 4 bases. This CDR3 spans 16 amino acids. CDR3 sequence (DNA): TGTGCCAGCAGTCCAGAGGGGCGGGGGGGCCGAGAGACCCAGTACTTC. Protein sequence: CASSPEGRGGRETQYF.

At least ten counts were recorded for this clonotype. V usage is TRBV20-1 and J usage is TRBJ2-5, with TRBD2 matching 12 bases. The CDR3 extends over 15 amino acids. CDR1 is DFQATT and CDR2 is SNEGSKA in the germline V gene (reference sequence). With V trimmed by 0 bases and J by 5 bases, 4 bases remained unmatched. CDR3 sequence (DNA): TGCAGTGCTAGAGAGACTAGCGGGAGAAGGGAGACCCAGTACTTC. Translating gives CSARETSGRRETQYF.

A few counts support this clonotype. The chain has TRBV28 and TRBJ1-1, with 11 bases matching TRBD1. The trim removed 5 bases at V and 5 bases at J, leaving 7 bases unmatched. This CDR3 region has 15 residues. CDR1 is MDHEN, CDR2 SYDVKM, per germline. DNA of the CDR3: TGTGCCAGCAGTCAAGGACAGGGGGCAAGGACTGAAGCTTTCTTT. This encodes CASSQGQGARTEAFF.

The chain carries TRBV28 and TRBJ1-6; D is ambiguous. Trimming took 9 bases from V and 8 from J, leaving 17 bases between them. From germline, CDR1 is MDHEN and CDR2 SYDVKM. The CDR3 extends over 14 amino acids. CDR3 nucleotide sequence: TGTGCCAGTCAAAGTTCCTCCTGGGATTCACCCCTCCACTTT. Translation: CASQSSSWDSPLHF.

There are a few counts of this clonotype. This chain connects TRBV11-2 to TRBJ1-2; D uncertain. The germline V gene encodes CDR1 SGHAT and CDR2 FQNNGV. The CDR3 spans 13 residues. V was pared by 2 bases and J by 7 bases, with 11 bases between. CDR3 loop: CASSLTAPLGYTF. The CDR3 coding sequence is TGTGCCAGCAGCTTAACGGCCCCGCTTGGCTACACCTTC.

Only a few counts were recorded for this clonotype. The chain links TRBV28 to TRBJ1-5; D is undetermined. Looked up from germline, CDR1 is MDHEN and CDR2 is SYDVKM. CDR3 length: 13 amino acids. V was pared by 6 bases and J by 6 bases, with 12 bases between. The CDR3 nucleotides are TGTGCCAGCAGAGTTTTGGTTGGTCAGCCCCAGCATTTT. Translated, it gives CASRVLVGQPQHF.

The rearrangement links TRBV28 to TRBJ2-7; tentatively, D is TRBD2 (5 bases). This CDR3 is built from 13 residues. Between the trimmed V and J ends, which lost 6 bases and 2 bases, there was a span of 11 bases. CDR1 is MDHEN and CDR2 is SYDVKM in the germline V gene. The CDR3 DNA reads TGTGCCAGCAGGGATCCGGGAACCTACGAGCAGTACGTC. Encoded protein: CASRDPGTYEQYV.

The CDR3 loop reads CASSSRQGGQETQYF. CDR3 DNA sequence: TGCGCCAGCAGCTCTCGACAGGGGGGACAAGAGACCCAGTACTTC. The rearrangement links TRBV5-1 to TRBJ2-5; 9 bases align to TRBD1. The germline V gene has CDR1 SGHRS and CDR2 YFSETQ. This CDR3 is 15 amino acids long. The V gene end was trimmed by 3 bases and the J gene end by 2 bases; junction bases not matched to a gene: 5.

At least ten counts were recorded for this clonotype. V gene TRBV7-3 combines with J gene TRBJ1-1; the D gene is possibly TRBD1 (6 bases). Trimming pared 4 bases from V and 1 base from J, leaving 13 bases between. This CDR3 region has 15 residues. CDR1 and CDR2 from the germline V gene are SGHTA and FQGTGA. This CDR3 reads CASSSDGTSNTEAFF. DNA for the CDR3: TGTGCCAGCAGCTCCGACGGGACATCGAACACTGAAGCTTTCTTT.

Many counts were recorded for this clonotype. V usage is TRBV7-8 and J usage is TRBJ2-5; tentatively, D is TRBD2 (6 bases). The germline V gene has CDR1 SGHVS and CDR2 FQNEAQ. The V gene lost 7 bases and the J gene lost 4 bases, with 10 bases spanning the gap. The CDR3 is 12 residues long. CDR3: CASMRDLETQYF. For the CDR3, the DNA is TGTGCCAGCATGCGGGACCTAGAGACCCAGTACTTC.

The rearrangement links TRBV10-2 to TRBJ1-1; D is possibly TRBD1 (6 bases). Trimming stripped 7 bases from V and 5 bases from J, with 14 bases between. Germline CDR1 is WSHSY and CDR2 is SAAADI. The CDR3 consists of 13 residues. The CDR3 bases are TGCGCCAGCAAACCTGGACAGAGGACTGAAGCTTTCTTT. It is translated as CASKPGQRTEAFF.

Only a few counts were recorded for this clonotype. The genes are TRBV12-3 or TRBV12-4 and TRBJ2-1; D is undetermined. This CDR3 is 18 amino acids long. The germline V and J ends were trimmed by 11 bases and 0 bases, with 26 bases remaining between them. The chain's CDR3 is CAFSSPEWALGSYNEQFF. The DNA for the CDR3 is TGTGCCTTCAGTTCACCTGAATGGGCCCTAGGCTCCTACAATGAGCAGTTCTTC.

This clonotype was seen only a few times. The chain uses TRBV19 and TRBJ1-1; tentative D call: TRBD1 (5 bases). The germline V and J ends were trimmed by 11 bases and 4 bases, with 11 bases remaining between them. Germline V gene data show CDR1 as LNHDA and CDR2 as SQIVND (reference sequence). The CDR3 sequence is 11 residues long. The CDR3 is CAVLRGTEAFF. The CDR3, as DNA: TGTGCCGTACTGAGGGGCACTGAAGCTTTCTTT.

This clonotype was recorded a few times. The chain combines TRBV12-3 or TRBV12-4 with TRBJ1-3, with D possibly TRBD1 on 6 matching bases. The CDR3 runs to 16 residues. The V end lost 3 bases, the J end lost 0 bases, and 12 bases lay between the germline ends. CDR3 coding DNA: TGTGCCAGCAGTTTGAGGGACAAACTCTCTGGAAACACCATATATTTT. Translating it yields CASSLRDKLSGNTIYF.

This clonotype was found many times. The chain uses TRBV5-6 and TRBJ1-2; D might be TRBD1 (5 bases). Germline lookup yields CDR1 SGHDT and CDR2 YYEEEE. V was shortened by 0 bases and J by 4 bases, with 10 bases between the two germline ends. The CDR3 runs to 14 residues. The chain's CDR3 is CASSLAPGGYGYTF. CDR3 nucleotide sequence: TGTGCCAGCAGCTTGGCCCCGGGGGGCTATGGCTACACCTTC.

This clonotype was picked up a small number of times. The chain employs TRBV12-3 or TRBV12-4 and TRBJ2-7; D may be TRBD2 (7 bases). Deletions cut 3 bases from V and 2 bases from J, with 11 bases between. The CDR3 length is 14 residues. As DNA, the CDR3 is TGTGCCAGCAGTTTGGGGGGGCTCCCCTACGAGCAGTACGTC. It specifies CASSLGGLPYEQYV.

There are a few counts of this clonotype. This sequence joins TRBV20-1 and TRBJ1-5; TRBD1 matches 8 bases. Germline loops: CDR1 DFQATT, CDR2 SNEGSKA (reference sequence). This CDR3 contains 15 residues. J lost 1 base, V lost 3 bases, and 5 bases had no gene match. The CDR3 nucleotides read TGCAGTGCTAGCCAGGGGGCCGACAGCAATCAGCCCCAGCATTTT. Its translation is CSASQGADSNQPQHF.